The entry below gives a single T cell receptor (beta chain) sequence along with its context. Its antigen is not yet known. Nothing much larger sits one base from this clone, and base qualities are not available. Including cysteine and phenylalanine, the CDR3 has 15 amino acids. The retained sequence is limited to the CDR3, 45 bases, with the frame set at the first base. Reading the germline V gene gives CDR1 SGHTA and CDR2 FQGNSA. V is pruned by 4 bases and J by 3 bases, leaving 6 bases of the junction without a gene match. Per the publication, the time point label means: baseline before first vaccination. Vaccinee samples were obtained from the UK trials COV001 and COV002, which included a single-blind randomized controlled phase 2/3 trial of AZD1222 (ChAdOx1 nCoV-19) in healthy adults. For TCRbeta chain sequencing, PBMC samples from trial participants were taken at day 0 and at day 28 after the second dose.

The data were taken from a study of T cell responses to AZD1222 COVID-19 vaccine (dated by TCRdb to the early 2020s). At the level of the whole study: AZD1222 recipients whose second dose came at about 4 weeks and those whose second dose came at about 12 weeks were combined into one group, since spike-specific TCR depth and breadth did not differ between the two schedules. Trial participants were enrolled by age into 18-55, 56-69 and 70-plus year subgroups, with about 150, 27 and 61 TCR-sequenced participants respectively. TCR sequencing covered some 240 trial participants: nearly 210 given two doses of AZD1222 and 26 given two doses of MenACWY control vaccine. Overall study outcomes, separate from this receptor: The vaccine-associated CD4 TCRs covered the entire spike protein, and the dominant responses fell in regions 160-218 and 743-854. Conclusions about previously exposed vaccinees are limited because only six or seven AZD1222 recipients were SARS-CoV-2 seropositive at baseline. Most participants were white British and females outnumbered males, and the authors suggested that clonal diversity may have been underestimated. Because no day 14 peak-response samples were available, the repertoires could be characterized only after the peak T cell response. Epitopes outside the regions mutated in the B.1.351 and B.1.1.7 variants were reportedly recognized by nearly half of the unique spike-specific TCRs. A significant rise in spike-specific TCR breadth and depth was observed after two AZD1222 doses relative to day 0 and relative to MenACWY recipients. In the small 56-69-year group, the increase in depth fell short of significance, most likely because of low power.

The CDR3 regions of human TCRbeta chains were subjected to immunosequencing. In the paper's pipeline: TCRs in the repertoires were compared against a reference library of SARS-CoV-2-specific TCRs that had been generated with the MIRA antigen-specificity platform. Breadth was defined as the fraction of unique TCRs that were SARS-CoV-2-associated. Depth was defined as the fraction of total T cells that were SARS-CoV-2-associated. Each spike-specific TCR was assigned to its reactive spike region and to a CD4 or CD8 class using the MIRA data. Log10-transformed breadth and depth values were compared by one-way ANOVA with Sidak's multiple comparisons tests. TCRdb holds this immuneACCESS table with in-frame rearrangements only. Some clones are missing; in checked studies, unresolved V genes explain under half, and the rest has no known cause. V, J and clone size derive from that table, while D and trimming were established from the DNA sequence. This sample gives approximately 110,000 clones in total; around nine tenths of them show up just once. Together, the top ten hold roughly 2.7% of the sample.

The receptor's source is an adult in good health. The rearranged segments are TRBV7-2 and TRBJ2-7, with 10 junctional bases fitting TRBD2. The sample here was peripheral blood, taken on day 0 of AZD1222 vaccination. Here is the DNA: TGTGCCAGCAGCTCCCGGACTAGCGGCCTCTACGAGCAGTACTTC. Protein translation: CASSSRTSGLYEQYF.